This T cell receptor (beta chain) was obtained from a study of post-analysis software for immune sequencing data. Study-wide context: Included courses were relapsing-remitting and secondary progressive multiple sclerosis; progressive-relapsing multiple sclerosis was also included.

As to this clonotype: Antigen: not known.

Unique molecular identifiers featured in each of the TCR beta cDNA libraries. A single record per CDR3 protein comes from TCRdb applying MiXCR to the PCR reads. The table lists hundreds of thousands of distinct CDR3 sequences, roughly 30% of them singletons. Whole-study findings and limits: Samples prepared in the same batch strongly co-clustered by F measure. Controls showed lower frequencies than patients for five TRBV segments, and TRBV5-6, TRBV5-1 and TRBV20-1 were among these.

This CDR3 region has 14 residues. V shed 5 bases and J shed 5 bases, with 15 bases lying between them. The receptor's source is a girl aged 5 to 17 with multiple sclerosis. The chain employs TRBV12-3 or TRBV12-4 and TRBJ2-5; D is ambiguous. Input material: blood. The CDR3 nucleotides read TGTGCCAGCAGTCCCTACGGGCCTAGGGAGACCCAGTACTTC. Protein: CASSPYGPRETQYF.